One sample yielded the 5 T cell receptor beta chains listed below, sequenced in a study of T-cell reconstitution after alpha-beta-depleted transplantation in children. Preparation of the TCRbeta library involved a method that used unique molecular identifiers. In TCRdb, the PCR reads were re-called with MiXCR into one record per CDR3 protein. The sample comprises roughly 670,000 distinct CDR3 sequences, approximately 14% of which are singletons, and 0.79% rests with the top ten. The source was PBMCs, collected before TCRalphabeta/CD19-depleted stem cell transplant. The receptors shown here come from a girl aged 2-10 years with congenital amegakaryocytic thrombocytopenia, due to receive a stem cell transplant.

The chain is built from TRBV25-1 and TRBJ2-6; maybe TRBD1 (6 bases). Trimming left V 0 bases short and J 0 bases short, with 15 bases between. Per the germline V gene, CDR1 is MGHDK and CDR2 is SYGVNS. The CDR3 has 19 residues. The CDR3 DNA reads TGTGCCAGCAGTGAATATAGGGCAGGGGTCATCTCTGGGGCCAACGTCCTGACTTTC. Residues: CASSEYRAGVISGANVLTF.

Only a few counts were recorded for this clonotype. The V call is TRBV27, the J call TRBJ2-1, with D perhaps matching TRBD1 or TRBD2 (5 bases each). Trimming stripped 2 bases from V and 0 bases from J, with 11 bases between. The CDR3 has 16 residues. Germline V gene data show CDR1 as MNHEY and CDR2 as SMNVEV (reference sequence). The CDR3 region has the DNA TGTGCCAGCAGTTTAAGTGGGACGAGCTCCTACAATGAGCAGTTCTTC. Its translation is CASSLSGTSSYNEQFF.

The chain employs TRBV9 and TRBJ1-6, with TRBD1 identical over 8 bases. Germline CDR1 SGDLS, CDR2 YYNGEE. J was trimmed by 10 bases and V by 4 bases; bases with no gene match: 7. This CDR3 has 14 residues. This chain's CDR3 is CASSKGQGGSPLHF. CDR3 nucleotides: TGTGCCAGCAGCAAAGGACAGGGAGGCTCACCCCTCCACTTT.

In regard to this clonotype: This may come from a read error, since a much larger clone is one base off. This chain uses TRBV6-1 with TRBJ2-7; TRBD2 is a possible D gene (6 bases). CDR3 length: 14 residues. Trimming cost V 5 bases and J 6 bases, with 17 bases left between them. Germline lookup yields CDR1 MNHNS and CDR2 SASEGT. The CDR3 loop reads CASSLSGLTFEQYF. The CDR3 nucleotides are TGTGCCAGCAGTCTTAGCGGCCTTACCTTCGAGCAGTACTTC.

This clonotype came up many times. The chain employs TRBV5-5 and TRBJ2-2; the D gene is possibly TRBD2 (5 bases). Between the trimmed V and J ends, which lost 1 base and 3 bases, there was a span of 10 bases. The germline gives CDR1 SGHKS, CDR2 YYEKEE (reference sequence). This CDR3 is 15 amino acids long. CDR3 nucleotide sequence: TGTGCCAGCAGCTTGATGATGCGGGACACCGGGGAGCTGTTTTTT. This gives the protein CASSLMMRDTGELFF.